This T cell receptor (beta chain) was sequenced in a study of blood T cells in healthy people across ages. The wider study: The template switching approach captured approximately one barcoded beta molecule for every two T cells.

The V and J ends lost 4 bases and 5 bases respectively, with 14 bases between them. The CDR3 spans 14 residues. General observations from the study: Observed TCR beta diversity showed a strong correlation with the percentage of naive T cells as measured by flow cytometry. With age, beta diversity per million T cells declined roughly linearly, significantly by 30 to 40.

Sample-barcoded 5' priming and a J-beta primer mix drove a second PCR of about 6 to 12 cycles. MiXCR, run by TCRdb on the 5' RACE reads, gives a single entry per CDR3 protein. The sample lists 660,000 or so distinct CDR3 sequences, roughly 50% seen once, with over 35% in the top ten. For this clonotype: What it recognizes is unknown.

J is TRBJ1-1 and V is TRBV12-3 or TRBV12-4; D might be TRBD1 (5 bases). This clonotype was obtained from a man in his 60s in good health. Sample: blood. DNA for the CDR3: TGTGCCAGCAGTTCCGGGACCCGGAGGACTGAAGCTTTCTTT. Translation gives CASSSGTRRTEAFF.